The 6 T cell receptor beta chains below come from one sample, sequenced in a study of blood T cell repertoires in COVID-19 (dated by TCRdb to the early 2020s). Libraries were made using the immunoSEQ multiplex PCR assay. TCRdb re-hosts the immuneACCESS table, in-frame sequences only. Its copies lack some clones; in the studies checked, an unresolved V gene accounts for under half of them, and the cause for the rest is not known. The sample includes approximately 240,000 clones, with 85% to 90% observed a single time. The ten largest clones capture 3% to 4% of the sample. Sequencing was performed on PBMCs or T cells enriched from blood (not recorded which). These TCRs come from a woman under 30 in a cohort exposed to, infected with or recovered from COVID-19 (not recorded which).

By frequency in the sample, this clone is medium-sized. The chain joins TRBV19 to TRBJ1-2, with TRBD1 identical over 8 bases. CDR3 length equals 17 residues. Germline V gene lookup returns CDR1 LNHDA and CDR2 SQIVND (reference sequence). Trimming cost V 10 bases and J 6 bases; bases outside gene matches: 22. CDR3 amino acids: CATTNHRSGGAGNGYTF. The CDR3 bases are TGTGCCACTACTAACCACCGGTCAGGGGGCGCAGGAAATGGCTACACCTTC.

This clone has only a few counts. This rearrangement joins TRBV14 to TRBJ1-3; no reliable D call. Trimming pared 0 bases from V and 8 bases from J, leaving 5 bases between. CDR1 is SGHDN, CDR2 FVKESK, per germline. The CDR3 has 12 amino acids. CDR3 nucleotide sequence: TGTGCCAGCAGCCAAGAGCGGGACACCATATATTTT. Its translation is CASSQERDTIYF.

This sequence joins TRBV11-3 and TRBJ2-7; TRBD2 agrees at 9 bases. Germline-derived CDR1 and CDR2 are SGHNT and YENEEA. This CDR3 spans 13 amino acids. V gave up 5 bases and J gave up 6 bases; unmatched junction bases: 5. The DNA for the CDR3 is TGTGCCAGCAGCCTTAGCGGGAGTAGCGAGCAGTACTTC. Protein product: CASSLSGSSEQYF.

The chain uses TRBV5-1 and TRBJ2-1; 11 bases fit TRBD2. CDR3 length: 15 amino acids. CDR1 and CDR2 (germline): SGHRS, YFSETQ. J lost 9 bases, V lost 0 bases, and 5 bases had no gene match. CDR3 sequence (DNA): TGCGCCAGCAGCTTGGTAGCGGGAGGGAGTGCTGAGCAGTTCTTC. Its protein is CASSLVAGGSAEQFF.

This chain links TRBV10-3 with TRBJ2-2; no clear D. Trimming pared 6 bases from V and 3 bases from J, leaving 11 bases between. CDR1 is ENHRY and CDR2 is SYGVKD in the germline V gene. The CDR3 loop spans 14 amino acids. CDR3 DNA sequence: TGTGCCATCAGGGGCTTGAGTGACACCGGGGAGCTGTTTTTT. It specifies CAIRGLSDTGELFF.

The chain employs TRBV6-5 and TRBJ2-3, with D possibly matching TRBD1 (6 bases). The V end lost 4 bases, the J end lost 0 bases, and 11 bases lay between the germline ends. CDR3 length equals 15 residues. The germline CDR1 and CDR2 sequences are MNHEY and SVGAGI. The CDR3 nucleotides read TGTGCCAGCAGTTTCCGACAGGCTAGCACAGATACGCAGTATTTT. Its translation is CASSFRQASTDTQYF.